This TCR beta chain was sequenced during a study of T cell responses to AZD1222 COVID-19 vaccine. Assay used: immunoSEQ multiplex PCR; TCRdb lists only in-frame clones, some missing. The sample has around 130,000 clones, 80% to 90% seen once. This specimen consisted of peripheral blood, obtained on day 0 of AZD1222 vaccination. The sequence was collected from an adult in good health.

The DNA of the CDR3 is TGTGCCAGCAGCCTATTTGGCTCCCGCGGGGGCTACACCTTC. It translates to CASSLFGSRGGYTF. The chain is built from TRBV7-8 and TRBJ1-2, with D hard to call. CDR1 and CDR2 from the germline V gene are SGHVS and FQNEAQ. The V end lost 5 bases, the J end lost 8 bases, and 18 bases lay between the germline ends. The length of the CDR3 is 14 residues.